This paragraph covers one T cell receptor (beta chain) sequence. No antigen is known for it. The data belong to a study of graft-versus-host responses after intestinal transplantation. At the level of the study: Anti-thymocyte globulin induction was given to all recipients, followed by tacrolimus and steroids for 2 to 4 years.

The method was immunoSEQ multiplex PCR; TCRdb's version includes in-frame clones alone and lacks a portion of them. The table has 98,000 or so clones, approximately 84% seen once. Looked up from germline, CDR1 is LGHNA and CDR2 is YNFKEQ. Trimming took 0 bases from V and 7 from J, leaving 16 bases between them. The CDR3 is made up of 15 amino acids. The sequence was collected from a human donor who received an intestinal transplant. The sequences come from unstimulated CD4+ T cells sorted from spleen or lymph node cells, collected before intestinal transplant. The chain combines TRBV4-2 with TRBJ2-7; D is ambiguous. The CDR3 DNA reads TGTGCCAGCAGCCAAGAGACCAACGCTCCTCGGGAGCAGTACTTC. It translates to CASSQETNAPREQYF.